This T cell receptor beta chain was retrieved from a study of blood T cell repertoires in COVID-19. Turning to the study itself: The samples span acute and convalescent COVID-19 from the United States, Italy and Spain. Sources were T cells, B-cell-depleted T cells, or PBMCs; the material itself was cDNA or gDNA.

The CDR3 consists of 16 residues. Between the trimmed V and J ends, which lost 0 bases and 4 bases, there was a span of 16 bases. Germline V gives CDR1 SGHNT, CDR2 YYREEE (reference sequence). The Seattle patients joined while their infection was active and were tracked longitudinally afterward. Authors' processing steps: Cell counts per sample came from amplifying reference gene primers. Clones were read by immunoSEQ multiplex PCR, and TCRdb kept only the in-frame ones, dropping some. V, J and clone size are those of that table, while D and trimming were read from the DNA. In the table there are approximately 350,000 clones, 87% of which are singletons.

Sequenced input: peripheral blood. This TCR derives from a woman aged 45-65 years with COVID-19, enrolled during active disease. The chain recombines TRBV5-4 with TRBJ2-5; D perhaps matches TRBD2 (7 bases). CDR3 sequence reads: CASSLGDWGGLETQYF. The CDR3 bases are TGTGCCAGCAGCTTGGGGGATTGGGGGGGCTTAGAGACCCAGTACTTC. The variable domain in full, with the rest retrieved from reference TRBV5-4 and TRBJ2-5, is ETGVTQSPTHLIKTRGQQVTLRCSSQSGHNTVSWYQQALGQGPQFIFQYYREEENGRGNFPPRFSGLQFPNYSSELNVNALELDDSALYLCASSLGDWGGLETQYFGPGTRLLVL.